What follows are 21 T cell receptor beta chains derived from one specimen sequenced in a study of blood T cell repertoires in COVID-19. Profiled with immunoSEQ multiplex PCR; TCRdb holds only in-frame clones, not every one. This repertoire shows nearly 350,000 clones, roughly nine tenths found once; its top ten account for roughly 1%. The sample was PBMCs or T cells enriched from blood (not recorded which). These receptors all come from a woman younger than 45 who had recovered from COVID-19.

This chain joins TRBV10-2 and TRBJ2-5; TRBD2 is a possible D gene (5 bases). The V gene lost 10 bases and the J gene lost 2 bases, with 17 bases spanning the gap. Germline-derived CDR1 and CDR2 are WSHSY and SAAADI. The CDR3 contains 14 residues. The CDR3 spells CATSQVRGQETQYF. In DNA form, the CDR3 reads TGCGCCACTTCCCAGGTTCGGGGACAAGAGACCCAGTACTTC.

The chain recombines TRBV27 with TRBJ1-4, with 7 bases identical to TRBD1. Germline V gives CDR1 MNHEY, CDR2 SMNVEV (reference sequence). The CDR3 extends over 14 amino acids. Germline trimming cut 6 bases from V and 5 bases from J; bases unmatched to any gene: 6. The CDR3: CASSTGTANEKLFF. The CDR3 DNA is TGTGCCAGCAGCACCGGGACAGCCAATGAAAAACTGTTTTTT.

This clone was detected only once. This chain uses TRBV28 with TRBJ2-2; 7 bases align to TRBD1. This CDR3 comprises 17 residues. The germline V gene encodes CDR1 MDHEN and CDR2 SYDVKM. Germline trimming cut 7 bases from V and 0 bases from J; bases unmatched to any gene: 11. The CDR3: CASTGQDSIANTGELFF. The CDR3 DNA is TGTGCCAGCACCGGACAGGACTCCATCGCGAACACCGGGGAGCTGTTTTTT.

Points on this clone: An end of the junction does not agree with germline; a read error may underlie this. Here the CDR3 DNA reads TGCGCCCGCAGCCTGGAAGGGGGGGGATCCTCCGAGCAGTACTTC. Translating gives CARSLEGGGSSEQYF. The gene calls are TRBV5-1 and TRBJ2-7; a possible D gene is TRBD2 (7 bases). Per germline, CDR1 SGHRS and CDR2 YFSETQ. This CDR3 has 15 residues.

This clone has a single count. The chain recombines TRBV23-1 with TRBJ1-5; TRBD1 matches at 8 bases. TRBV23-1 belongs to the ORF category, with a function that is uncertain. With V trimmed by 2 bases and J by 0 bases, 6 bases remained unmatched. The CDR3 is 17 amino acids. The CDR3 bases are TGCGCCAGCAGTCAAATCCAAGGGACAGGTAGCAATCAGCCCCAGCATTTT. This sequence encodes CASSQIQGTGSNQPQHF.

This chain uses TRBV15 with TRBJ1-3; D is unclear. The germline V gene has CDR1 LNHNV and CDR2 YYDKDF (reference sequence). V gave up 0 bases and J gave up 9 bases, with 9 bases separating them. This CDR3 comprises 13 residues. The CDR3: CATSRDTLGTIYF. In DNA form, the CDR3 reads TGTGCCACCAGCAGAGATACCCTAGGCACCATATATTTT.

This rearrangement joins TRBV21-1 to TRBJ1-1. TRBV21-1 is recorded as a pseudogene. This CDR3 region has 15 residues. CDR3 sequence reads: CASSKVRGKVTEAFF. CDR3 nucleotides: TGTGCCAGCAGCAAAGTGCGGGGGAAGGTCACTGAAGCTTTCTTT.

The chain employs TRBV11-2 and TRBJ1-1; 11 bases align to TRBD1. The V and J ends lost 5 bases and 0 bases, in that order; junction bases with no gene match: 5. The CDR3 runs 16 residues. Germline CDR1 and CDR2: SGHAT and FQNNGV. Here the CDR3 DNA reads TGTGCCAGCAGCCGGGACAGGGGGTTCATGAACACTGAAGCTTTCTTT. Translating it yields CASSRDRGFMNTEAFF.

V usage is TRBV28 and J usage is TRBJ1-5; 8 positions agree with TRBD1. Germline V lookup: CDR1 MDHEN, CDR2 SYDVKM. Trimming took 6 bases from V and 6 from J; bases not matched to a gene: 13. The CDR3 length is 16 residues. The CDR3 bases are TGTGCCAGCAGGAGCCCTACAGGGGGGATAATTCAGCCCCAGCATTTT. This gives the protein CASRSPTGGIIQPQHF.

The chain recombines TRBV30 with TRBJ2-2, with D unclear. Trimming shortened V by 2 bases and J by 1 base, and 14 bases separated the two germline ends. CDR3 size: 16 residues. The V gene's germline CDR1 is GTSNPN and CDR2 SVGIG (reference sequence). CDR3 coding DNA: TGTGCCTGGAGTCCATACTTGGGCGAGAACACCGGGGAGCTGTTTTTT. It translates to CAWSPYLGENTGELFF. Complete variable domain (other parts from reference TRBV30 and TRBJ2-2): SQTIHQWPATLVQPVGSPLSLECTVEGTSNPNLYWYRQAAGRGLQLLFYSVGIGQISSEVPQNLSASRPQDRQFILSSKKLLLSDSGFYLCAWSPYLGENTGELFFGEGSRLTVL.

The chain uses TRBV2 and TRBJ1-2; 9 bases match TRBD1. V gave up 2 bases and J gave up 8 bases; unmatched junction bases: 9. The V gene's germline CDR1 is SNHLY and CDR2 FYNNEI. This CDR3 is built from 15 residues. CDR3 nucleotide sequence: TGTGCCAGCAGTGAAAGGACAGGGGCTATTCAAGGCTACACCTTC. Translation gives CASSERTGAIQGYTF.

The V and J genes are TRBV25-1 and TRBJ2-2; TRBD1 matches at 9 bases. The V gene's germline CDR1 is MGHDK and CDR2 SYGVNS. The trim removed 8 bases at V and 4 bases at J, leaving 5 bases unmatched. The length of the CDR3 is 14 residues. CDR3 DNA: TGTGCCAGCGCGGGGACAGGGCTCACCGGGGAGCTGTTTTTT. Translating gives CASAGTGLTGELFF.

This rearrangement joins TRBV7-7 to TRBJ2-1; a weak D match, TRBD1 (5 bases). Trimming shortened V by 5 bases and J by 6 bases, and 26 bases separated the two germline ends. Looked up from germline, CDR1 is SSHAT and CDR2 is FNYEAQ (reference sequence). The CDR3 runs to 18 residues. The CDR3 DNA reads as TGTGCCAGCAGCGCCTCTCGGACAACACCCCACTACGGCAATGAGCAGTTCTTC. It encodes CASSASRTTPHYGNEQFF.

This rearrangement joins TRBV28 to TRBJ2-7; 8 positions match TRBD2. CDR3 size: 12 residues. Germline V gene sequence: CDR1 MDHEN, CDR2 SYDVKM. The trim removed 5 bases at V and 6 bases at J, leaving 3 bases unmatched. CDR3 in DNA: TGTGCCAGCAGTACACTAGCGGTCGAGCAGTACTTC. Its protein is CASSTLAVEQYF. The full variable domain, with the rest looked up from reference TRBV28 and TRBJ2-7, is DVKVTQSSRYLVKRTGEKVFLECVQDMDHENMFWYRQDPGLGLRLIYFSYDVKMKEKGDIPEGYSVSREKKERFSLILESASTNQTSMYLCASSTLAVEQYFGPGTRLTVT.

This chain joins TRBV9 and TRBJ2-7; 9 nucleotides line up with TRBD1. The CDR3 extends over 14 amino acids. J was trimmed by 3 bases and V by 4 bases; bases with no gene match: 5. The germline V gene encodes CDR1 SGDLS and CDR2 YYNGEE. CDR3 protein: CASSRATGGYEQYF. The CDR3 DNA follows: TGTGCCAGCAGCCGGGCGACAGGGGGCTACGAGCAGTACTTC.

The chain is built from TRBV28 and TRBJ1-1; D is unresolved. V gave up 5 bases and J gave up 2 bases, with 12 bases separating them. Germline CDR1 MDHEN, CDR2 SYDVKM. The CDR3 is made up of 14 amino acids. The CDR3 nucleotides read TGTGCCAGCAGTGTCCCCTCAGGTAACACTGAAGCTTTCTTT. It yields the protein CASSVPSGNTEAFF.

This clone was seen only once. The rearrangement joins TRBV6-2 or TRBV6-3 to TRBJ1-4; 7 nucleotides line up with TRBD1. With V trimmed by 0 bases and J by 7 bases, 2 bases remained unmatched. Germline-derived CDR1 and CDR2 are MNHEY and SVGEGT. This CDR3 is 14 amino acids long. CDR3 bases: TGTGCCAGCAGTTACTCGACAGGGCCTGAAAAACTGTTTTTT. It codes for CASSYSTGPEKLFF.

This clone was seen a few times. The chain joins TRBV7-7 to TRBJ2-2, with D possibly matching TRBD1 (6 bases). The CDR3 has 18 residues. Trimming stripped 5 bases from V and 1 base from J, with 20 bases between. The germline V gene encodes CDR1 SSHAT and CDR2 FNYEAQ (reference sequence). In DNA, the CDR3 is TGTGCCAGCAGCACCCAATCTACAGGGTATGGGAACACCGGGGAGCTGTTTTTT. Protein sequence: CASSTQSTGYGNTGELFF. Full variable domain (missing parts from reference TRBV7-7 and TRBJ2-2): GAGVSQSPRYKVTKRGQDVTLRCDPISSHATLYWYQQALGQGPEFLTYFNYEAQPDKSGLPSDRFSAERPEGSISTLTIQRTEQRDSAMYRCASSTQSTGYGNTGELFFGEGSRLTVL.

This chain links TRBV30 with TRBJ1-1; D is uncertain. V was pared by 4 bases and J by 7 bases, with 13 bases between. The germline V gene encodes CDR1 GTSNPN and CDR2 SVGIG (reference sequence). The CDR3 contains 12 residues. The CDR3 region has the DNA TGTGCCTGGATGAGCCCTTCTCGTGAAGCTTTCTTT. Translating it yields CAWMSPSREAFF.

The chain carries TRBV7-8 and TRBJ1-5, with 7 positions matching TRBD1. CDR1 SGHVS and CDR2 FQNEAQ come from the germline V gene. The CDR3 has 15 amino acids. The junction had 10 bases not matched to a gene; V was cut back by 5 bases and J by 6 bases. CDR3 loop: CASSPRQGPSQPQHF. CDR3 in DNA: TGTGCCAGCAGCCCCCGACAGGGACCAAGTCAGCCCCAGCATTTT. Based on the CDR3 plus reference TRBV7-8 and TRBJ1-5, the full variable domain is GAGVSQSPRYKVAKRGQDVALRCDPISGHVSLFWYQQALGQGPEFLTYFQNEAQLDKSGLPSDRFFAERPEGSVSTLKIQRTQQEDSAVYLCASSPRQGPSQPQHFGDGTRLSIL.

J is TRBJ2-5 and V is TRBV15, with D perhaps matching TRBD1 (6 bases). V lost 0 bases to trimming and J lost 4 bases, with 15 bases between them. The CDR3 has 16 amino acids. Germline V CDR1 and CDR2: LNHNV, YYDKDF (reference sequence). In nucleotides, the CDR3 is TGTGCCACCAGCAGAGATTGGAATTGGGGGCCAGAGACCCAGTACTTC. Protein product: CATSRDWNWGPETQYF.